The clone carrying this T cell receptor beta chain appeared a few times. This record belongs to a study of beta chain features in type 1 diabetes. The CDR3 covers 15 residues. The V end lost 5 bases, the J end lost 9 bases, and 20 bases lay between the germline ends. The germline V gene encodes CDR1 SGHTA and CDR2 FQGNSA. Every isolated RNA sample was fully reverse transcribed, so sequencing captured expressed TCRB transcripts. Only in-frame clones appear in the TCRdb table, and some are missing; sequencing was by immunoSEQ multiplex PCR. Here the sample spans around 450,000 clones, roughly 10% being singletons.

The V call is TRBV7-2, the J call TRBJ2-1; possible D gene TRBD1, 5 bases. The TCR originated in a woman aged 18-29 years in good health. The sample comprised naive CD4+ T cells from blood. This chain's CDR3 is CASSQGQYTAGEQFF. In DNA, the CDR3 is TGTGCCAGCAGCCAAGGACAATATACGGCTGGTGAGCAGTTCTTC.